One sample yielded the 9 T cell receptor beta chains listed below, sequenced in a study of blood T cell repertoires in COVID-19. Produced via immunoSEQ multiplex PCR; TCRdb's table is partial and in-frame only. The sample includes fewer than 35,000 clones, 90% of them seen just once. The sequenced material came from peripheral blood. All receptors come from a man between 60 and 75 years old with active COVID-19.

The genes are TRBV30 and TRBJ1-6, with D possibly TRBD1 on 5 matching bases. From germline, CDR1 is GTSNPN and CDR2 SVGIG (reference sequence). V was pared by 0 bases and J by 7 bases, with 7 bases between. CDR3 length: 13 residues. The DNA for the CDR3 is TGTGCCTGGAGTGTCGGGGGGAATTCACCCCTCCACTTT. It specifies CAWSVGGNSPLHF.

The V and J genes are TRBV12-3 or TRBV12-4 and TRBJ2-7, with 7 bases lining up with TRBD2. The CDR3 sequence is 13 residues long. Trimming at V came to 7 bases and at J to 4 bases, leaving 7 bases not matched to a gene. CDR3 loop: CASNTGGFYEQYF. The DNA for the CDR3 is TGTGCCAGCAACACGGGAGGATTTTACGAGCAGTACTTC.

Here the CDR3 DNA reads TGTGCCAGCAGCGTAGCTAGCGGGGGCCCCACAGATACGCAGTATTTT. Its translation: CASSVASGGPTDTQYF. V and J are TRBV9 and TRBJ2-3, with 10 positions matching TRBD2. The germline gives CDR1 SGDLS, CDR2 YYNGEE. V dropped 0 bases and J dropped 2; count of bases not matched to a gene: 3. This CDR3 contains 16 residues.

CDR3 sequence: CAWMSRDRGGPVEQFF. CDR3 nucleotide sequence: TGTGCCTGGATGTCCCGGGACAGGGGTGGGCCGGTTGAGCAGTTCTTC. This rearrangement joins TRBV30 to TRBJ2-1; 10 positions match TRBD1. Looked up from germline, CDR1 is GTSNPN and CDR2 is SVGIG (reference sequence). This CDR3 is 16 amino acids long. The V gene end was trimmed by 4 bases and the J gene end by 9 bases; junction bases not matched to a gene: 15.

The V gene is TRBV28, the J gene TRBJ2-7; D gene ambiguous. The CDR3 contains 11 residues. V lost 3 bases and J lost 7, with 7 bases in between. CDR1 and CDR2 from the germline V gene are MDHEN and SYDVKM. CDR3 bases: TGTGCCAGCAGTTTTTCTCTAGAGCAGTACTTC. It yields the protein CASSFSLEQYF.

The chain recombines TRBV18 with TRBJ1-2, with D unresolved. Germline loops: CDR1 KGHSH, CDR2 LQKENI. The CDR3 loop spans 13 amino acids. V was pared by 0 bases and J by 7 bases, with 9 bases between. As DNA, the CDR3 is TGTGCCAGCTCACCACCGAACGGAGGTGGCTACACCTTC. It specifies CASSPPNGGGYTF. Drawing the rest from reference TRBV18 and TRBJ1-2, the complete variable domain is NAGVMQNPRHLVRRRGQEARLRCSPMKGHSHVYWYRQLPEEGLKFMVYLQKENIIDESGMPKERFSAEFPKEGPSILRIQQVVRGDSAAYFCASSPPNGGGYTFGSGTRLTVV.

The V and J genes are TRBV5-1 and TRBJ1-2; perhaps TRBD1 as D (5 bases). CDR3 size: 14 residues. The V end lost 3 bases, the J end lost 5 bases, and 14 bases lay between the germline ends. The V gene's germline CDR1 is SGHRS and CDR2 YFSETQ. This chain's CDR3 is CASSSEGRGYGYTF. In DNA form, the CDR3 reads TGCGCCAGCAGCTCGGAAGGTCGGGGGTATGGCTACACCTTC.

The J gene is TRBJ1-2, the V gene TRBV28; D may be TRBD1 (6 bases). V lost 4 bases, J lost 4 bases, and 22 bases lay in between. CDR3 length: 17 residues. Germline-derived CDR1 and CDR2 are MDHEN and SYDVKM. CDR3 residues: CASSSSRGGAGVYGYTF. The CDR3 nucleotides read TGTGCCAGCAGTTCCTCGAGGGGGGGGGCTGGTGTCTATGGCTACACCTTC.

The chain links TRBV12-3 or TRBV12-4 to TRBJ2-1, with D unclear. The V gene lost 3 bases and the J gene lost 8 bases, with 8 bases spanning the gap. The CDR3 length is 12 residues. The CDR3 DNA reads TGTGCCAGCAGTTTGAGAGGCGATGAGCAGTTCTTC. This translates into CASSLRGDEQFF.